This record covers a single T cell receptor beta chain. The junction shows a germline mismatch at one end, possibly a read error. This record belongs to a study of blood T cell repertoires in COVID-19. The CDR3 length is 15 residues. Germline CDR1 is MNHEY and CDR2 is SVGAGI. Those enrolled, adults aged roughly 18 to 100 years, came from about 24 US areas. Data came from immunoSEQ multiplex PCR; TCRdb stores just in-frame clones and leaves some out. Of 200,000 to 250,000 clones listed, about 80% are singletons. The sequencing sample was made of PBMCs or T cells enriched from blood (not recorded which). The receptor comes from a woman aged 50 to 60 who had been exposed to COVID-19. The J gene is TRBJ1-1, the V gene TRBV6-5; tentatively, D is TRBD1 (5 bases). CDR3 sequence (DNA): TGTGCCAGCACTGACTCGGGGGGTTTGAACACTGGAGCTTTCTTT. Its protein is CASTDSGGLNTGAFF.